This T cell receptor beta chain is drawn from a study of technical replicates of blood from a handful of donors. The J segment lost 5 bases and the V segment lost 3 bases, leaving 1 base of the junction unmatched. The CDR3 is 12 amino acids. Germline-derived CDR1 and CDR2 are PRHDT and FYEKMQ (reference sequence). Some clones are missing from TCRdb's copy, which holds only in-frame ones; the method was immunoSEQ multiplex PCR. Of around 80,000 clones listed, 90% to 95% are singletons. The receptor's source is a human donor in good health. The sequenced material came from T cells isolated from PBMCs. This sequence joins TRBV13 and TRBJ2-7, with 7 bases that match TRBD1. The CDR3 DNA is TGTGCCAGCAGCTTCGACAGGGACGAGCAGTACTTC. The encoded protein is CASSFDRDEQYF.